The 15 T cell receptor beta chains below all came from one sample that was sequenced in a study of regulatory T cells in long-lasting Graves disease. Arm-PCR with iRepertoire HTBI primers amplified the CDR3 regions for these TCR beta libraries. TCRdb reprocessed the multiplex PCR reads via MiXCR and lists one record per CDR3 protein. The sample includes about 450,000 distinct CDR3 sequences, over 15% of them seen just once. The time point was: newly diagnosed GD, antithyroid drugs for less than 3 months. PBMC-extracted RNA yielded the TCR library. These data also featured in a second study, about T cells in Graves' hyperthyroidism and ophthalmopathy.

Sequenced material: peripheral blood mononuclear cells (PBMCs), taken at new diagnosis, from a patient treated with antithyroid drugs. The receptors originated from a woman aged 30 to 39 with Graves disease.

The rearrangement links TRBV19 to TRBJ1-2; D is possibly TRBD1 (5 bases). Trimming took off 0 bases at V and 7 bases at J, with 21 bases between the two ends. Germline V gene sequence: CDR1 LNHDA, CDR2 SQIVND (reference sequence). This CDR3 is 17 amino acids long. CDR3 nucleotide sequence: TGTGCCAGTAGTATAGATCGGTTGGGGCAGGTCCGGAGTGGCTACACCTTC. It is translated as CASSIDRLGQVRSGYTF.

This chain connects TRBV5-4 to TRBJ1-5; perhaps TRBD1 as D (6 bases). The CDR3 covers 14 residues. Trimming shortened V by 1 base and J by 7 bases, and 12 bases separated the two germline ends. Germline CDR1 reads SGHNT; CDR2 reads YYREEE (reference sequence). CDR3 amino acids: CASSLWGLGQPQHF. The DNA of the CDR3 is TGTGCCAGCAGCTTGTGGGGGCTGGGGCAGCCCCAGCATTTT.

This clonotype was observed a few times. This rearrangement joins TRBV6-2 or TRBV6-3 to TRBJ2-2, with TRBD1 as a possible D gene (6 bases). The CDR3 is 14 amino acids. Trimming removed 6 bases at V and 5 bases at J, with 13 bases between. Germline assignment: CDR1 MNHEY and CDR2 SVGEGT. The CDR3 DNA follows: TGTGCCAGCAGCCCCACAGGGCTGACCGGGGAGCTGTTTTTT. Translation: CASSPTGLTGELFF.

This sequence joins TRBV19 and TRBJ2-7; D perhaps matches TRBD1 (6 bases). V lost 1 base and J 1 base, leaving 14 bases between the germline ends. This CDR3 is built from 16 residues. CDR1 and CDR2 from the germline V gene are LNHDA and SQIVND (reference sequence). The CDR3 protein is CASSIAQGSKSYEQYF. The CDR3 nucleotides read TGTGCCAGTAGTATAGCACAGGGCTCCAAGTCCTACGAGCAGTACTTC.

The table lists this clonotype with a few counts. The genes are TRBV6-1 and TRBJ1-5; 8 nucleotides match TRBD1. The germline CDR1 and CDR2 sequences are MNHNS and SASEGT. After removal of 6 bases from V and 4 bases from J, the junction contained 2 bases not matched to a gene. The CDR3 length is 13 residues. The CDR3: CASRWTGNQPQHF. In nucleotides, the CDR3 is TGTGCCAGCAGGTGGACAGGGAATCAGCCCCAGCATTTT.

In its sample, this clonotype was seen many times. The chain links TRBV15 to TRBJ2-1, with 7 bases fitting TRBD2. Germline values: CDR1 LNHNV, CDR2 YYDKDF (reference sequence). The CDR3 extends over 17 amino acids. V gave up 4 bases and J gave up 9 bases; unmatched junction bases: 18. DNA for the CDR3: TGTGCCACCAGCATCTCGTTACCGGGATCCGGACTAGGTGAGCAGTTCTTC. This sequence encodes CATSISLPGSGLGEQFF.

This clonotype appeared many times. This chain uses TRBV27 with TRBJ1-6, with D maybe TRBD1 (5 bases). Trimming shortened V by 0 bases and J by 10 bases, and 13 bases separated the two germline ends. The CDR3 is made up of 15 amino acids. The germline V gene encodes CDR1 MNHEY and CDR2 SMNVEV (reference sequence). The CDR3 bases are TGTGCCAGCAGTTTATCGACCGGGACGGGATCACCCCTCCACTTT. Translation: CASSLSTGTGSPLHF.

At least ten counts were recorded for this clonotype. The chain employs TRBV2 and TRBJ2-1; 10 positions agree with TRBD2. The V and J ends lost 4 bases and 8 bases, in that order; junction bases with no gene match: 11. The CDR3 is 16 amino acids. CDR1 and CDR2 from the germline V gene are SNHLY and FYNNEI. This CDR3 reads CASSVDPRSGGDEQFF. Here the CDR3 DNA reads TGTGCCAGCAGTGTCGATCCACGGAGCGGGGGGGATGAGCAGTTCTTC.

V usage is TRBV10-2 and J usage is TRBJ2-7, with TRBD1 as a possible D gene (5 bases). V was pared by 3 bases and J by 0 bases, with 12 bases between. The CDR3 covers 15 residues. Germline V gives CDR1 WSHSY, CDR2 SAAADI. The CDR3 DNA follows: TGCGCCAGCAGTGAAACAGGAGCCAGCTCCTACGAGCAGTACTTC. Its translation: CASSETGASSYEQYF.

The chain has TRBV5-1 and TRBJ2-7; D not resolved. The CDR3 totals 13 residues. The V gene lost 0 bases and the J gene lost 7 bases, with 11 bases spanning the gap. In germline, CDR1 is SGHRS, CDR2 YFSETQ. CDR3 bases: TGCGCCAGCAGCTTGGGACCCAACAATGAGCAGTACTTC. It encodes CASSLGPNNEQYF.

This clonotype was seen repeatedly, ten times or more. The chain carries TRBV6-1 and TRBJ2-1; 11 bases are a match to TRBD2. The CDR3 consists of 15 residues. CDR1 MNHNS and CDR2 SASEGT come from the germline V gene. Unmatched junction bases numbered 11, after V lost 8 bases and J lost 8 bases. The CDR3 region is CASSRLAGHPDEQFF. As DNA, the CDR3 is TGTGCCAGCTCCCGACTAGCGGGACACCCCGATGAGCAGTTCTTC.

This clonotype appeared a few times. The V and J genes are TRBV6-1 and TRBJ2-3; TRBD2 matches at 13 bases. Per the germline V gene, CDR1 is MNHNS and CDR2 is SASEGT. This CDR3 has 16 amino acids. Unmatched junction bases numbered 8, after V lost 8 bases and J lost 3 bases. The DNA of the CDR3 is TGTGCCAGCGGAGGGACTAGCGGGAAGGTTACAGATACGCAGTATTTT. It translates to CASGGTSGKVTDTQYF.

In its sample, this clonotype was seen many times. The chain joins TRBV28 to TRBJ2-1; D is ambiguous. From germline, CDR1 is MDHEN and CDR2 SYDVKM. The CDR3 totals 15 residues. V lost 7 bases and J 4 bases, leaving 17 bases between the germline ends. The DNA of the CDR3 is TGTGCCAGCAATCTCGACCGGGTCCTATACAATGAGCAGTTCTTC. It encodes CASNLDRVLYNEQFF. The complete variable domain, with remaining parts taken from reference TRBV28 and TRBJ2-1, reads DVKVTQSSRYLVKRTGEKVFLECVQDMDHENMFWYRQDPGLGLRLIYFSYDVKMKEKGDIPEGYSVSREKKERFSLILESASTNQTSMYLCASNLDRVLYNEQFFGPGTRLTVL.

This clonotype has a handful of counts. The chain couples TRBV10-3 to TRBJ1-2; 9 nucleotides agree with TRBD1. The CDR3 extends over 15 amino acids. The V gene end was trimmed by 8 bases and the J gene end by 4 bases; junction bases not matched to a gene: 11. Germline loops: CDR1 ENHRY, CDR2 SYGVKD. The CDR3 is CAIRPLTGGGYGYTF. The CDR3 nucleotides are TGTGCCATCCGACCCTTAACAGGGGGCGGCTATGGCTACACCTTC.

The J gene is TRBJ2-7, the V gene TRBV7-3; no reliable D call. The CDR3 consists of 15 residues. Trimming took 5 bases from V and 2 from J, leaving 16 bases between them. Germline V gives CDR1 SGHTA, CDR2 FQGTGA. CDR3 bases: TGTGCCAGCAGCCCACCCGCGGCAGTCCCCTACGAGCAGTACTTC. It codes for CASSPPAAVPYEQYF.